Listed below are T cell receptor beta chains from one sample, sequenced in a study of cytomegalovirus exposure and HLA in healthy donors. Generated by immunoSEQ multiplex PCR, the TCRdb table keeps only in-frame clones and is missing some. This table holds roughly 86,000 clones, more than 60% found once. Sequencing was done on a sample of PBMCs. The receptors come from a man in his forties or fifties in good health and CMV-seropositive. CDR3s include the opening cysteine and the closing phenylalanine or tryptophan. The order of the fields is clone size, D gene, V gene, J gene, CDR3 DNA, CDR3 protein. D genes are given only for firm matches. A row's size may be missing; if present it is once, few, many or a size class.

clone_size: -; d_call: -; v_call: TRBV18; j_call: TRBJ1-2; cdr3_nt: TGTGCCAGCTCACCGCGGGCAGATGGCTACACCTTC; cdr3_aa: CASSPRADGYTF
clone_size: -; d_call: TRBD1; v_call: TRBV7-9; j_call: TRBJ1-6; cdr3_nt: TGTGCCAGCAGCCCCGATTTGACAGGGGCACCCCTCCACTTT; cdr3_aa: CASSPDLTGAPLHF
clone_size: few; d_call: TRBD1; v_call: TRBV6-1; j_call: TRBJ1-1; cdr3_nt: TGTGCCAGCAGTGAGCCGGGACAGGGGTCTGAAGCTTTCTTT; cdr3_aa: CASSEPGQGSEAFF
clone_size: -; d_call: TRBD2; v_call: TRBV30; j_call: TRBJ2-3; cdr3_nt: TGTGCCTGGAGCACCCGAGCGGGGACGGATACGCAGTATTTT; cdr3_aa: CAWSTRAGTDTQYF
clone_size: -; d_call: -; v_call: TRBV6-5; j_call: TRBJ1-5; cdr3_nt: TGTGCCAGCAGACCCTATAGCAATCAGCCCCAGCATTTT; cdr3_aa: CASRPYSNQPQHF
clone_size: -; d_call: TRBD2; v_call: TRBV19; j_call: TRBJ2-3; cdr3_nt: TGTGCCAGTAGGGTAGCGGGGGCAGATACGCAGTATTTT; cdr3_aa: CASRVAGADTQYF
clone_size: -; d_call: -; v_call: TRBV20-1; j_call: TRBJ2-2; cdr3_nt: TGCAGTGCTATCCTGACTGGGGAGCTGTTTTTT; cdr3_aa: CSAILTGELFF
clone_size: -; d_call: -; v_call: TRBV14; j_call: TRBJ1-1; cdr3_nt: TGTGCCAGCACCCGGATGGGGCTCAGCACTGAAGCTTTCTTT; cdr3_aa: CASTRMGLSTEAFF
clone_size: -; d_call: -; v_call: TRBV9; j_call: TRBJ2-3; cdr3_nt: TGTGCCAGCGGCCAAGGAGGGGCCAGAAGCACAGATACGCAGTATTTT; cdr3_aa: CASGQGGARSTDTQYF
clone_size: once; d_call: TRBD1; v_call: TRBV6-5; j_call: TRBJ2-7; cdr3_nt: TGTGCCAGCAGTTACTCGAGGGGGCAGTACGAGCAGTACTTC; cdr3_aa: CASSYSRGQYEQYF
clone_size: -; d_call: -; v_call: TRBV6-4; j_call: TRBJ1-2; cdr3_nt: TGTGCCAGCAGTGACTTACCCGGGACAACCAGCGGCGGCTACACCTTC; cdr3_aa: CASSDLPGTTSGGYTF
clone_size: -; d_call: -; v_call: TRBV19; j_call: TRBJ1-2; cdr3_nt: TGTGCCAGTAGTTCCGGACAGTCAGGCCCCTCCTATGGCTACACCTTC; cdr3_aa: CASSSGQSGPSYGYTF
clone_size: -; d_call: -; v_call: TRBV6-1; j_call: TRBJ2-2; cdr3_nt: TGTGCCAGCTTGACTTGGAACACCGGGGAGCTGTTTTTT; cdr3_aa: CASLTWNTGELFF
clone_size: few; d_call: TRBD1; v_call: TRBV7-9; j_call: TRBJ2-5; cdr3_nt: TGTTCCAGCAGCTCGACCGTGACAGGGGGAATTGAGACCCAGTACTTC; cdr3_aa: CSSSSTVTGGIETQYF
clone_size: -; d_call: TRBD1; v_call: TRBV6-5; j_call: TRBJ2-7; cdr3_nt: TGTGCCAGCAGTTACGGGACAGGGGACAGCTCCTACGAGCAGTACTTC; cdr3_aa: CASSYGTGDSSYEQYF
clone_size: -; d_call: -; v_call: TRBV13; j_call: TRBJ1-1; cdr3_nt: TGTGCCAGCAGCTTAGAAGGGCGCCGGGGAGCTTTCTTT; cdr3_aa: CASSLEGRRGAFF
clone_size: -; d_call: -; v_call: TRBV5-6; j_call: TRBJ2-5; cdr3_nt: TGTGCCAGCAGGGGGGCAGTGGAGACTCAGTACTTC; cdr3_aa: CASRGAVETQYF
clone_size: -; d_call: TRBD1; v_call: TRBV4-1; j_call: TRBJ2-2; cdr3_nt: TGCGCCAGCAGCCGTGCCGCCGGGACAGTGGCCACCGGGGAGCTGTTTTTT; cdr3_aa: CASSRAAGTVATGELFF
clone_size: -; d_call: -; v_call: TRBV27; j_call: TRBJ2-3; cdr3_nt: TGTGCCAGCAGTTTATGGTCCGGGGTCACAGATACGCAGTATTTT; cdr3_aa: CASSLWSGVTDTQYF
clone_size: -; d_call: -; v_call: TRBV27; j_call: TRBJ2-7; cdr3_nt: TGTGCCAGCAGTTTATTGGGCCAGGGTTACGAGCAGTACTTC; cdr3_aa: CASSLLGQGYEQYF
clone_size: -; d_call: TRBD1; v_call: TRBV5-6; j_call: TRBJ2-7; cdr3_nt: TGTGCCAGCATCCTTCGGGGGACAGGGACCTACGAGCAGTACTTC; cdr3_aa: CASILRGTGTYEQYF
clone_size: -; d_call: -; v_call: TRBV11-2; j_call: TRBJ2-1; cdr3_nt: TGTGCCAGCAGCTCACAGGGTAGCGAGCAGTTCTTC; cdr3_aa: CASSSQGSEQFF
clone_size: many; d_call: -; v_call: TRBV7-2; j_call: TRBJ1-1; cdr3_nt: TGTGCCAGCAGCTTCGACGGGACTGAAGCTTTCTTT; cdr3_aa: CASSFDGTEAFF
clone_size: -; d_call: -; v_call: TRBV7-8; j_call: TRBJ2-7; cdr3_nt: TGTGCCAGCAGCTTATGGGAGGGGGATGCCTTCGAGCAGTACTTC; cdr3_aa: CASSLWEGDAFEQYF
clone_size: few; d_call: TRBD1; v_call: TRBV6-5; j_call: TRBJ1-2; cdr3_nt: TGTGCCAGCAGATTCCGGACAGGGGGCTACACCTTC; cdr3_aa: CASRFRTGGYTF
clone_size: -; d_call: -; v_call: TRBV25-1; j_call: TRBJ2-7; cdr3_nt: TGTGCCAGCAGCCCCAGGAACACCTACGAGCAGTACTTC; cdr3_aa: CASSPRNTYEQYF
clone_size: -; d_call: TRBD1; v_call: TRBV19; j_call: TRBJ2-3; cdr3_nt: TGTGCCAGTAGTTTGGGACAGGGGGCAACAGATACGCAGTATTTT; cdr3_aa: CASSLGQGATDTQYF
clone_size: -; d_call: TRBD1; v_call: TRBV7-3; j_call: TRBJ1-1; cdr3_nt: TGTGCCAGCAGCTATGGGGACAGGGGGCTTTCGACTGAAGCTTTCTTT; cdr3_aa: CASSYGDRGLSTEAFF
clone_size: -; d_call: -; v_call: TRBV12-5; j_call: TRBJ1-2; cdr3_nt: TGTGCTAGTGGTTTGGTAGCCAAGGGGGTCTTCCCCTTC; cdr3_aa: CASGLVAKGVFPF
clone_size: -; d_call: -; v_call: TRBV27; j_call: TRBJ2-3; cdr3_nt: TGTGCCAGCAGTTTATTCCAGGGAATCACCTTCGATACGCAGTATTTT; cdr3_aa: CASSLFQGITFDTQYF
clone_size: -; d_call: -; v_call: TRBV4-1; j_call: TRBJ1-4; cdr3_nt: TGCGCCAGCAGCCAAGATTCGGGGGGTTCGGTTTTTGAAAAACTGTTTTTT; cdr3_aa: CASSQDSGGSVFEKLFF
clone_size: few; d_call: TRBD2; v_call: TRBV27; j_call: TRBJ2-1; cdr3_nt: TGTGCCAGCAGTTTTAGCGGGGGCTATTACAATGAGCAGTTCTTC; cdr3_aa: CASSFSGGYYNEQFF
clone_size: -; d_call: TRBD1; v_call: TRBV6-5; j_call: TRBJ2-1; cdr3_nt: TGTGCCAGCAGTTACGGGACAGGTAGCCCCTACAATGAGCAGTTCTTC; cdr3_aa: CASSYGTGSPYNEQFF
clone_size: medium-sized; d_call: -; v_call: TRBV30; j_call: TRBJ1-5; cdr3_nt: TGTGCCTGGAGTGCGGACAGTGTGAGGCAGCCCCAGCATTTT; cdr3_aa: CAWSADSVRQPQHF
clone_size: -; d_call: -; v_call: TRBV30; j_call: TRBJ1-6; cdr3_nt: TGTGCCTGGAGTAAAGCGAGCTCCTATAATTCACCCCTCCACTTT; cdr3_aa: CAWSKASSYNSPLHF
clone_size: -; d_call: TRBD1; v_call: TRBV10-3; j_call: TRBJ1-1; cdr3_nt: TGTGCCATCAGTGACCGGACAGGCAACACTGAAGCTTTCTTT; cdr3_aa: CAISDRTGNTEAFF
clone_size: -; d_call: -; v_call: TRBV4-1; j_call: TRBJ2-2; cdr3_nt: TGCGCCAGCAGCCACCGAAAGGGGATCGCCGGGGAGCTGTTTTTT; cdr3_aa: CASSHRKGIAGELFF
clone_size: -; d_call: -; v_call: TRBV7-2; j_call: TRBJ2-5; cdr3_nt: TGTGCCAGCAGCTTAGAGCCTGGGGGCGAGTACCAAGAGACCCAGTACTTC; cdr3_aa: CASSLEPGGEYQETQYF
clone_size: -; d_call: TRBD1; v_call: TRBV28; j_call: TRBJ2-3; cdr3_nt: TGTGCCAGCAGTCAAACCGGGACAGGGGGCACAGATACGCAGTATTTT; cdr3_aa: CASSQTGTGGTDTQYF
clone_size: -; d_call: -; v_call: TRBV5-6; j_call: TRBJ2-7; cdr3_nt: TGTGCCAGCAGCTCTGACACATCCTACGAGCAGTACTTC; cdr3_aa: CASSSDTSYEQYF
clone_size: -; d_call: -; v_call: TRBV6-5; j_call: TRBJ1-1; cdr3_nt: TGTGCCAGCAGTTACTCGATGTCAGTTAACACTGAAGCTTTCTTT; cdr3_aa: CASSYSMSVNTEAFF
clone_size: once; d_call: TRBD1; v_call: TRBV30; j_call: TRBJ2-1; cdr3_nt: TGTGCCTGGAACCGGGACAGGGGCGGTGATGAGCAGTTCTTC; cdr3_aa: CAWNRDRGGDEQFF
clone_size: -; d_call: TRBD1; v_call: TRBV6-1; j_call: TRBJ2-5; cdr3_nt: TGTGCCAGCAGTGAAAGCCGACAGGGGGCGAGGGAGACCCAGTACTTC; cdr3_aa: CASSESRQGARETQYF
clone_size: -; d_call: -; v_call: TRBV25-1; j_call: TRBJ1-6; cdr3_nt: TGTGCCAGCAGTGAATTATCGAATTCACCCCTCCACTTT; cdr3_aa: CASSELSNSPLHF
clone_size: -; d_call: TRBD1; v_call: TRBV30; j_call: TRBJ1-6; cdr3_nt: TGTGCCTGGACCGTGACAGGGACGAATTCACCCCTCAACTTT; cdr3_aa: CAWTVTGTNSPLNF
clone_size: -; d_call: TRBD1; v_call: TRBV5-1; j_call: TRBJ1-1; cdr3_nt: TGCGCCAGCAGCTTAACGACAGGGTCGGACACTGAAGCTTTCTTT; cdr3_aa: CASSLTTGSDTEAFF
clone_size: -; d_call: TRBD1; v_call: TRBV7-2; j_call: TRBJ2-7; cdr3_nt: TGTGCCAGCAGCTCGGGACAGGGACCCTACGAGCAGTACTTC; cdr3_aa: CASSSGQGPYEQYF
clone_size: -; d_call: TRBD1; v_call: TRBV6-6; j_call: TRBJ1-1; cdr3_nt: TGTGCCAGCTGTTACCCAGGGGGCGGGACTGAAGCTTTCTTT; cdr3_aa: CASCYPGGGTEAFF
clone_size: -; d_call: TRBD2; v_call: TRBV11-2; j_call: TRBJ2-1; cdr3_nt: TGTGCCAGCAGCTTAGAAAGGGGCGGGGGGGCCGTGCAGCAGTTCTTC; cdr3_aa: CASSLERGGGAVQQFF
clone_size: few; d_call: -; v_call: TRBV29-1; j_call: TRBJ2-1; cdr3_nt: TGCAGCGTTGAAGGTGGGCCAGGGGTAAATGAGCAGTTCTTC; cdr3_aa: CSVEGGPGVNEQFF
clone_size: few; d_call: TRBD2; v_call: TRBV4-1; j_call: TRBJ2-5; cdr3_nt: TGCGCCAGCAGCCGGGGGGGGGTACGAGAGACCCAGTACTTC; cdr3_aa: CASSRGGVRETQYF
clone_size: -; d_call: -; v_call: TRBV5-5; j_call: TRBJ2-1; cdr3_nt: TGTGCCAGCAGCTTGGGGGCAGGGGCCCCCAATGAGCAGTTCTTC; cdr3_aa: CASSLGAGAPNEQFF
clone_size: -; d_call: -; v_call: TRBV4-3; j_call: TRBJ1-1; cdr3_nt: TGCGCCAGCAGCCAAGAAGTCGGTTGGGAAGCTTTCTTT; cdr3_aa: CASSQEVGWEAFF
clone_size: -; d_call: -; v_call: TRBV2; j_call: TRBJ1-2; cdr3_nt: TGTGCCAGCAGTGAAGTCAGGCTCCACTATGGCTACACCTTC; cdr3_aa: CASSEVRLHYGYTF
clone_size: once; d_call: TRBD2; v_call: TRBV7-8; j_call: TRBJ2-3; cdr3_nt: TGTGCCAGCAGCCCTCAGAGCGGGACTTTAAGCACAGATACGCAGTATTTT; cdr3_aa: CASSPQSGTLSTDTQYF